This T cell receptor beta chain appears in the sequencing data of a study of Ad26.COV2.S vaccination and SARS-CoV-2 variants. Study-wide results and caveats: It was reported that spike-specific CD8+ and CD4+ T cell responses were substantially broad after vaccination. Breadth measured for non-spike TCRs was similar across vaccine and placebo recipients.

TCRdb's copy holds only in-frame clones and misses some; the assay was immunoSEQ multiplex PCR. The sample has roughly 400,000 clones; about 91% are singletons. The V gene's germline CDR1 is LGHDT and CDR2 YNNKEL (reference sequence). After removal of 1 base from V and 4 bases from J, the junction contained 7 bases not matched to a gene. This CDR3 has 16 amino acids. Treatment noted: around 19 received Ad26.COV2.S at low or high dose, single or two shots; 5 received placebo; per-sample allocation not given. All samples were drawn on day 63, counting from the first vaccine or placebo injection. A word on this clone: Its specificity is not known.

The sample consisted of peripheral blood, taken in a trial of Ad26.COV2.S vaccine versus placebo. The rearrangement uses TRBV3-1 (or the pseudogene TRBV3-2) and TRBJ2-1, with 7 bases that match TRBD2. The clonotype originates from a person aged 18 to 65 who received the Ad26.COV2.S COVID-19 vaccine or a placebo. CDR3 residues: CASSQGDLAVYNEQFF. The CDR3 coding sequence is TGTGCCAGCAGCCAAGGAGATCTAGCGGTTTACAATGAGCAGTTCTTC.